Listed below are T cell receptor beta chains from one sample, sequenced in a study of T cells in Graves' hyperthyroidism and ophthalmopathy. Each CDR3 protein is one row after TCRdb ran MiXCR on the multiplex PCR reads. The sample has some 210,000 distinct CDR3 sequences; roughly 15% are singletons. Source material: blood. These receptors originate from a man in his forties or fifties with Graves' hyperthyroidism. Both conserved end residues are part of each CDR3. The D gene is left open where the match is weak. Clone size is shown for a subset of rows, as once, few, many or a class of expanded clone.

CDR3 protein: CASSLPGTSGSGELFF; CDR3 DNA: TGTGCCAGCAGTTTACCCGGGACTAGCGGGAGTGGGGAGCTGTTTTTT; J gene: TRBJ2-2; clone size: NA; D gene: TRBD2; V gene: TRBV28
CDR3 protein: CSARPRLAGGTRSFYEQYF; CDR3 DNA: TGCAGTGCTAGACCTCGCCTAGCGGGAGGCACCCGCTCCTTCTACGAGCAGTACTTC; J gene: TRBJ2-7; clone size: many; D gene: TRBD2; V gene: TRBV20-1
CDR3 protein: CASSQVWGGRETQYF; CDR3 DNA: TGCGCCAGCAGCCAAGTCTGGGGGGGCAGGGAGACCCAGTACTTC; J gene: TRBJ2-5; clone size: NA; D gene: NA; V gene: TRBV4-1
CDR3 protein: CASSLAEGNEQYF; CDR3 DNA: TGTGCCAGCAGCTTAGCGGAGGGCAACGAGCAGTACTTC; J gene: TRBJ2-7; clone size: many; D gene: NA; V gene: TRBV7-6
CDR3 protein: CSASTTVSYEQYF; CDR3 DNA: TGCAGTGCTAGCACTACAGTCTCCTACGAGCAGTACTTC; J gene: TRBJ2-7; clone size: few; D gene: NA; V gene: TRBV20-1
CDR3 protein: CSARLRWGRDTDTQYF; CDR3 DNA: TGCAGTGCTAGGCTTCGGTGGGGGAGGGACACAGATACGCAGTATTTT; J gene: TRBJ2-3; clone size: NA; D gene: TRBD2; V gene: TRBV20-1
CDR3 protein: CASSLPQGADEQFF; CDR3 DNA: TGCGCCAGCAGCTTGCCGCAGGGGGCCGATGAGCAGTTCTTC; J gene: TRBJ2-1; clone size: many; D gene: TRBD1; V gene: TRBV5-1
CDR3 protein: CSARGGSDEQFF; CDR3 DNA: TGCAGTGCTAGGGGGGGTAGCGATGAGCAGTTCTTC; J gene: TRBJ2-1; clone size: NA; D gene: NA; V gene: TRBV20-1
CDR3 protein: CASNPTSGSKQFF; CDR3 DNA: TGTGCCAGCAATCCGACTAGCGGGAGCAAGCAGTTCTTC; J gene: TRBJ2-1; clone size: NA; D gene: TRBD2; V gene: TRBV6-1
CDR3 protein: CASSPSVFGTDEQFF; CDR3 DNA: TGTGCCAGCAGCCCTAGCGTATTTGGGACAGATGAGCAGTTCTTC; J gene: TRBJ2-1; clone size: many; D gene: NA; V gene: TRBV13
CDR3 protein: CAWSVPVQKNIQYF; CDR3 DNA: TGTGCCTGGAGTGTCCCTGTACAGAAAAACATTCAGTACTTC; J gene: TRBJ2-4; clone size: few; D gene: NA; V gene: TRBV30
CDR3 protein: CASSLRQGNTEQYF; CDR3 DNA: TGTGCCAGCAGTTTGAGGCAGGGGAATACCGAGCAGTACTTC; J gene: TRBJ2-7; clone size: few; D gene: NA; V gene: TRBV27
CDR3 protein: CSVRLGGGNGYTF; CDR3 DNA: TGCAGCGTCCGTCTCGGGGGCGGAAATGGCTACACCTTC; J gene: TRBJ1-2; clone size: NA; D gene: NA; V gene: TRBV29-1
CDR3 protein: CAISDRNQPQHF; CDR3 DNA: TGTGCCATCAGTGACAGGAATCAGCCCCAGCATTTT; J gene: TRBJ1-5; clone size: few; D gene: NA; V gene: TRBV10-3
CDR3 protein: CSARVQGLSQETQYF; CDR3 DNA: TGCAGTGCTAGAGTGCAAGGGCTAAGCCAAGAGACCCAGTACTTC; J gene: TRBJ2-5; clone size: NA; D gene: NA; V gene: TRBV20-1
CDR3 protein: CASTPGLASTDTQYF; CDR3 DNA: TGTGCCAGCACGCCGGGACTAGCGTCGACAGATACGCAGTATTTT; J gene: TRBJ2-3; clone size: NA; D gene: TRBD2; V gene: TRBV12-3/TRBV12-4
CDR3 protein: CASGTGGETQYF; CDR3 DNA: TGTGCCAGTGGGACTGGGGGAGAGACCCAGTACTTC; J gene: TRBJ2-5; clone size: many; D gene: NA; V gene: TRBV6-1
CDR3 protein: CASSGQGARETQYF; CDR3 DNA: TGTGCCAGCAGTGGACAGGGGGCGCGGGAGACCCAGTACTTC; J gene: TRBJ2-5; clone size: many; D gene: TRBD1; V gene: TRBV6-1
CDR3 protein: CASSSGLAGSEQYF; CDR3 DNA: TGTGCCAGCAGCTCGGGACTAGCGGGAAGCGAGCAGTACTTC; J gene: TRBJ2-7; clone size: NA; D gene: TRBD2; V gene: TRBV11-2
CDR3 protein: CASSPDQNTEAFF; CDR3 DNA: TGTGCCAGCTCACCCGACCAGAACACTGAAGCTTTCTTT; J gene: TRBJ1-1; clone size: many; D gene: NA; V gene: TRBV18
CDR3 protein: CSADSSPRTDFYEQYF; CDR3 DNA: TGCAGTGCTGACTCGAGCCCTAGGACAGACTTCTACGAGCAGTACTTC; J gene: TRBJ2-7; clone size: many; D gene: NA; V gene: TRBV20-1
CDR3 protein: CASSLQGHTEAFF; CDR3 DNA: TGCGCCAGCAGCTTGCAGGGGCACACTGAAGCTTTCTTT; J gene: TRBJ1-1; clone size: many; D gene: NA; V gene: TRBV5-1
CDR3 protein: CAIRGTASNQPQHF; CDR3 DNA: TGTGCCATCAGAGGGACTGCTTCTAATCAGCCCCAGCATTTT; J gene: TRBJ1-5; clone size: few; D gene: NA; V gene: TRBV10-3
CDR3 protein: CASRTDRVDQPQHF; CDR3 DNA: TGTGCCAGCAGGACCGACAGGGTGGATCAGCCCCAGCATTTT; J gene: TRBJ1-5; clone size: many; D gene: TRBD1; V gene: TRBV12-3/TRBV12-4
CDR3 protein: CSARVGTGGNYGYTF; CDR3 DNA: TGCAGTGCTAGAGTAGGGACAGGAGGGAACTATGGCTACACCTTC; J gene: TRBJ1-2; clone size: many; D gene: TRBD1; V gene: TRBV20-1
CDR3 protein: CASSLTLKGLRSYSNQPQHF; CDR3 DNA: TGTGCCAGCAGCTTAACGTTAAAGGGGCTCCGTTCCTATAGCAATCAGCCCCAGCATTTT; J gene: TRBJ1-5; clone size: NA; D gene: NA; V gene: TRBV7-3
CDR3 protein: CASRKGLAGGPGGELFF; CDR3 DNA: TGTGCCAGCAGAAAAGGACTAGCGGGAGGGCCAGGCGGGGAGCTGTTTTTT; J gene: TRBJ2-2; clone size: many; D gene: TRBD2; V gene: TRBV2
CDR3 protein: CASSSTGDNQPQHF; CDR3 DNA: TGTGCCAGCAGCTCTACAGGGGACAATCAGCCCCAGCATTTT; J gene: TRBJ1-5; clone size: few; D gene: TRBD1; V gene: TRBV7-2
CDR3 protein: CASSLLAANPREQYF; CDR3 DNA: TGTGCCAGCAGCCTACTAGCGGCCAACCCCCGGGAGCAGTACTTC; J gene: TRBJ2-7; clone size: many; D gene: TRBD2; V gene: TRBV3-1
CDR3 protein: CASSSKGLAGELGTGELFF; CDR3 DNA: TGTGCCAGCAGCTCGAAGGGGCTAGCGGGAGAACTAGGCACCGGGGAGCTGTTTTTT; J gene: TRBJ2-2; clone size: many; D gene: TRBD2; V gene: TRBV7-6
CDR3 protein: CATKAGGGNEQFF; CDR3 DNA: TGTGCCACGAAAGCGGGAGGTGGGAATGAGCAGTTCTTC; J gene: TRBJ2-1; clone size: NA; D gene: TRBD2; V gene: TRBV24-1
CDR3 protein: CSPGTSGNTDTQYF; CDR3 DNA: TGCAGTCCTGGGACTAGCGGGAACACAGATACGCAGTATTTT; J gene: TRBJ2-3; clone size: many; D gene: TRBD2; V gene: TRBV20-1
CDR3 protein: CASSPRDRKISGYGYTF; CDR3 DNA: TGTGCCAGCAGCCCCCGGGACAGGAAGATTTCAGGATATGGCTACACCTTC; J gene: TRBJ1-2; clone size: NA; D gene: TRBD1; V gene: TRBV9
CDR3 protein: CASSDSGQSSYNERFF; CDR3 DNA: TGTGCCAGCAGTGACTCGGGACAGAGCTCCTACAATGAGCGGTTCTTC; J gene: TRBJ2-1; clone size: NA; D gene: TRBD1; V gene: TRBV6-4
CDR3 protein: CASSRGDISGETQYF; CDR3 DNA: TGTGCCAGCAGCCGGGGGGACATCTCTGGAGAGACCCAGTACTTC; J gene: TRBJ2-5; clone size: NA; D gene: NA; V gene: TRBV7-9
CDR3 protein: CASSLRGAPQPQHF; CDR3 DNA: TGTGCCAGCAGTCTGCGGGGGGCTCCTCAGCCCCAGCATTTT; J gene: TRBJ1-5; clone size: NA; D gene: NA; V gene: TRBV28
CDR3 protein: CSARTSIGETQYF; CDR3 DNA: TGCAGTGCACGGACTAGTATCGGGGAGACCCAGTACTTC; J gene: TRBJ2-5; clone size: NA; D gene: TRBD2; V gene: TRBV20-1
CDR3 protein: CATRLDRELQPQHF; CDR3 DNA: TGTGCCACCCGGTTAGACAGGGAACTCCAGCCCCAGCATTTT; J gene: TRBJ1-5; clone size: NA; D gene: TRBD1; V gene: TRBV28
CDR3 protein: CASTPTPRTGVNQPQHF; CDR3 DNA: TGTGCCAGCACTCCGACCCCCCGGACAGGGGTCAATCAGCCCCAGCATTTT; J gene: TRBJ1-5; clone size: few; D gene: TRBD1; V gene: TRBV12-3/TRBV12-4
CDR3 protein: CAISESRGNYGYTF; CDR3 DNA: TGTGCCATCAGTGAGTCTAGGGGAAACTATGGCTACACCTTC; J gene: TRBJ1-2; clone size: few; D gene: NA; V gene: TRBV10-3